The TCR beta chain described here comes from a study of blood T cell repertoires in COVID-19. The wider study: Acute and convalescent COVID-19 specimens originated in the United States, Italy and Spain. T cells, B-cell-depleted T cells, or PBMCs provided the cDNA or gDNA that served as material.

The CDR3 is 13 amino acids. The V and J ends lost 4 bases and 3 bases, in that order; junction bases with no gene match: 4. The germline V gene encodes CDR1 GTSNPN and CDR2 SVGIG (reference sequence). Authors' processing steps: Reference gene primer amplification gave nucleated cell count estimates. Measured with immunoSEQ multiplex PCR; TCRdb has only the in-frame clones, and not every one. V, J and clone size reflect that table, while D and trimming were determined from the DNA. The sample has under 300,000 clones, approximately 80% seen once. This clonotype was obtained from a woman aged 80 or over with active or convalescent COVID-19. V usage is TRBV30 and J usage is TRBJ1-2; 8 positions agree with TRBD1. Sequencing was carried out using peripheral blood. The CDR3: CAWTGTGDYGYTF. The CDR3 DNA reads as TGTGCCTGGACCGGGACAGGCGACTATGGCTACACCTTC. The full variable domain, rest sourced from reference TRBV30 and TRBJ1-2, is SQTIHQWPATLVQPVGSPLSLECTVEGTSNPNLYWYRQAAGRGLQLLFYSVGIGQISSEVPQNLSASRPQDRQFILSSKKLLLSDSGFYLCAWTGTGDYGYTFGSGTRLTVV.